The next 2 T cell receptor beta chains were all read from a single sample in a study of monozygotic twins with inflammatory bowel disease. TCRdb re-called the 5' RACE reads; every CDR3 protein appears as one record, without DNA. The ten most abundant clones cover 2% to 2.5% of a sample with about 450,000 distinct CDR3 sequences. The specimen was blood. The receptors were sampled from a human donor with ulcerative colitis or Crohn's disease, or a healthy co-twin of an affected twin (not recorded which).

CDR3 sequence: CSVGGTGSQPQHF. The rearrangement links TRBV29-1 to TRBJ1-5; lacking DNA, the TRBD1 call made by TCRdb goes unchecked. Germline loops: CDR1 SQVTM, CDR2 ANQGSEA. CDR3 length equals 13 residues.

The chain uses TRBV2 and TRBJ1-5; there is no DNA to check the TCRdb D call of TRBD1. CDR3 size: 15 residues. The germline CDR1 and CDR2 sequences are SNHLY and FYNNEI. CDR3 in amino acids: CASSEVTGGVQPQHF.